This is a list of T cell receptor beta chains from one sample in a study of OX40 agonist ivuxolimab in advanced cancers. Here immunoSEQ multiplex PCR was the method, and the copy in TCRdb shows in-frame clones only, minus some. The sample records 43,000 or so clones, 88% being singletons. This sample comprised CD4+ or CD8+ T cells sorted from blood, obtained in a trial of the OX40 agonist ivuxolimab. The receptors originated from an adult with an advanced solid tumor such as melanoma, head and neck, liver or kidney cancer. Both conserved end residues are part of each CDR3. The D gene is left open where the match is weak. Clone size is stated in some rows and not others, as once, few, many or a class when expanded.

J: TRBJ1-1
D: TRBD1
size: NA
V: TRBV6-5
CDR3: CASSYSRGLVNTEAFF
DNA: TGTGCCAGCAGTTACTCGAGGGGGCTGGTGAACACTGAAGCTTTCTTT

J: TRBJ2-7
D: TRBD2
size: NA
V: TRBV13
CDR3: CASSLGGLDKQYF
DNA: TGTGCCAGCAGCTTAGGGGGACTAGATAAGCAGTACTTC

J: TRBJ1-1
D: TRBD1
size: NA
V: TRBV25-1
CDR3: CASSRQGSTEAFF
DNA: TGTGCCAGCAGTAGACAGGGGTCAACTGAAGCTTTCTTT

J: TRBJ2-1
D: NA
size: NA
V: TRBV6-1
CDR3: CASSEVIGFHEQFF
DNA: TGTGCCAGCAGTGAAGTTATAGGGTTCCATGAGCAGTTCTTC

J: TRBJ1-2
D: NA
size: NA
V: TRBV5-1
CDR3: CASSASGDSYGYTF
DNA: TGCGCCAGCAGCGCGTCAGGGGATAGTTATGGCTACACCTTC

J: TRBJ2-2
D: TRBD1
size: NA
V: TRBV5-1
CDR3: CASSLRGQGVSGELFF
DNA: TGCGCCAGCAGCTTAAGGGGGCAGGGGGTCTCCGGGGAGCTGTTTTTT

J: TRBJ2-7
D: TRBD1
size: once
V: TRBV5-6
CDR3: CASSYGQEAEQYF
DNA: TGTGCCAGCAGCTATGGACAGGAGGCCGAGCAGTACTTC

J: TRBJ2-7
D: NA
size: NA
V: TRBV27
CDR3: CASSLSQGGEQYF
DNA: TGTGCCAGCAGTTTATCGCAGGGGGGAGAGCAGTACTTC

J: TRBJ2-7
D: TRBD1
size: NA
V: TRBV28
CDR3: CASSRDRGFFSSYEQYF
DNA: TGTGCCAGCAGTAGAGACAGGGGGTTTTTCAGCTCCTACGAGCAGTACTTC

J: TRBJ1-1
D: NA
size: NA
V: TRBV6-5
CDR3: CASSYSTGSEAFF
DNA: TGTGCCAGCAGTTACTCGACAGGATCTGAAGCTTTCTTT

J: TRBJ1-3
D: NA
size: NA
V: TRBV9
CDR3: CASSVYEGNSGNTIYF
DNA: TGTGCCAGCAGCGTATATGAGGGCAACTCTGGAAACACCATATATTTT

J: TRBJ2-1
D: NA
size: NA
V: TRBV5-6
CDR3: CASSSSTGGFYNEQFF
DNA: TGTGCCAGCAGCAGTTCCACGGGGGGCTTTTACAATGAGCAGTTCTTC

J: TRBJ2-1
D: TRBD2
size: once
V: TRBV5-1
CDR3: CASTSSGGAGRNEQFF
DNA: TGCGCCAGCACCTCAAGCGGGGGCGCTGGGAGAAATGAGCAGTTCTTC

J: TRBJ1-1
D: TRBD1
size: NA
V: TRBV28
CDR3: CASRRLTGMDTEAFF
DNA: TGTGCCAGCAGGCGCTTGACAGGGATGGACACTGAAGCTTTCTTT

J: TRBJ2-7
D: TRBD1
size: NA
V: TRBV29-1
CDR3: CSVVTGGTYEQYF
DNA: TGCAGCGTTGTTACAGGGGGAACCTACGAGCAGTACTTC

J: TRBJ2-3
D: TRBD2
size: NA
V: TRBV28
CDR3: CASSTNSGFSTDTQYF
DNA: TGTGCCAGCAGTACGAATAGCGGGTTTAGCACAGATACGCAGTATTTT